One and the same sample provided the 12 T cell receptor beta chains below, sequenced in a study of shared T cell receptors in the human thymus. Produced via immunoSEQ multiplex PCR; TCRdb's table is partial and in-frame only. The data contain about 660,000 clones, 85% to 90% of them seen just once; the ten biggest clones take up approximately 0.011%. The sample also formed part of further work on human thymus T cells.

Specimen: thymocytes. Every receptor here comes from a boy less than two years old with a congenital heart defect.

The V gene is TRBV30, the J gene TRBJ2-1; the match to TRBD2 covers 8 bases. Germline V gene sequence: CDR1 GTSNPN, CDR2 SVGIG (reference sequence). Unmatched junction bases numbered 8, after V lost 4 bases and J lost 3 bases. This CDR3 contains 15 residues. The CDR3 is CAWTPSGSNYNEQFF. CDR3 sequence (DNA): TGTGCCTGGACCCCAAGCGGGAGTAACTACAATGAGCAGTTCTTC.

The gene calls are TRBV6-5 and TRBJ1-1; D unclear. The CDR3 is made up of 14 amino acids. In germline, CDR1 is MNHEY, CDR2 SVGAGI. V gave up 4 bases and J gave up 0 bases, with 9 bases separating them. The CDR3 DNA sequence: TGTGCCAGCAGTTTGGCGGGAATGAACACTGAAGCTTTCTTT. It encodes CASSLAGMNTEAFF.

The CDR3 bases are TGCGCCAGCAGCCAAGACGACAGGGGGGGAAACATTCAGTACTTC. Protein: CASSQDDRGGNIQYF. V gene TRBV4-3 combines with J gene TRBJ2-4, with TRBD1 matching over 9 bases. CDR1 and CDR2 from the germline V gene are LGHNA and YSLEER. The CDR3 extends over 15 amino acids. V shed 0 bases and J 6 bases; nucleotides not matched to a gene: 3.

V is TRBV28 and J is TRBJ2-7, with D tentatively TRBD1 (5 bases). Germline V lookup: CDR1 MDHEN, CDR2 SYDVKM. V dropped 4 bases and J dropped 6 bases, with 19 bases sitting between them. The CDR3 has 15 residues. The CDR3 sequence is CASSSMGYPRGEQYF. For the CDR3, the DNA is TGTGCCAGCAGTTCCATGGGGTACCCTAGGGGCGAGCAGTACTTC.

CDR3: CASSQTRQGHTEAFF. Written as DNA, the CDR3 is TGCGCCAGCAGCCAGACCCGACAGGGTCACACTGAAGCTTTCTTT. This rearrangement joins TRBV5-1 to TRBJ1-1; 7 bases align to TRBD1. The CDR3 loop spans 15 amino acids. V lost 4 bases, J lost 3 bases, and 9 bases stayed unmatched. Germline values: CDR1 SGHRS, CDR2 YFSETQ.

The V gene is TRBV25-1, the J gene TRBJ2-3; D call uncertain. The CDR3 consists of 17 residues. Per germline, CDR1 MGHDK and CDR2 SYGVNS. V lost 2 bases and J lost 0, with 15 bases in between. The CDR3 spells CASSEGGSSLSTDTQYF. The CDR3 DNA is TGTGCCAGCAGTGAAGGTGGTAGCTCCCTTAGCACAGATACGCAGTATTTT.

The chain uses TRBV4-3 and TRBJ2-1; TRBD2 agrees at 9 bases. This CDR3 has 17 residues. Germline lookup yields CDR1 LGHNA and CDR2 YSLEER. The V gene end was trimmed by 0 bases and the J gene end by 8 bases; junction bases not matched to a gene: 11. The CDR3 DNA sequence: TGCGCCAGCAGCCAAGAAAATAGCGGGAGAGGGGTGGATGAGCAGTTCTTC. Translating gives CASSQENSGRGVDEQFF.

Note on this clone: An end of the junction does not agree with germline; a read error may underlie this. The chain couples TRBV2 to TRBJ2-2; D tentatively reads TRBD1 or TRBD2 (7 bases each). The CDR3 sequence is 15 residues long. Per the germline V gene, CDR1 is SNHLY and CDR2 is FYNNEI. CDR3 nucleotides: TGTGCCAGCAATGAACAGGGGAGGGACACCGGGGAGCTGTTTTTT. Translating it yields CASNEQGRDTGELFF.

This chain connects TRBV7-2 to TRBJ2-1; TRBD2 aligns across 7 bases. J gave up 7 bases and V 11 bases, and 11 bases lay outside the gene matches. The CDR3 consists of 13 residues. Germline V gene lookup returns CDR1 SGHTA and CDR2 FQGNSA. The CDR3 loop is CAAGVGGVNEQFF. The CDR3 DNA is TGTGCCGCGGGGGTCGGAGGCGTGAATGAGCAGTTCTTC.

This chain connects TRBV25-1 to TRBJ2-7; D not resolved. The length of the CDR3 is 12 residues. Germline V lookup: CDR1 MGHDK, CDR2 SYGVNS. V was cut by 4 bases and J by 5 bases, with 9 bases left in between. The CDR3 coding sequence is TGTGCCAGCAGTGGTACCGGAGACGAGCAGTACTTC. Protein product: CASSGTGDEQYF.

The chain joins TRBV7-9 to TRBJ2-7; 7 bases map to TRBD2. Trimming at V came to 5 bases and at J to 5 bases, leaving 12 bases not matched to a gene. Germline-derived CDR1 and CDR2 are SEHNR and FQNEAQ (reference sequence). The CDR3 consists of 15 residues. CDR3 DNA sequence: TGTGCCAGCAGCCCTCATGGCGGGAGTTCCCACGAGCAGTACTTC. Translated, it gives CASSPHGGSSHEQYF.

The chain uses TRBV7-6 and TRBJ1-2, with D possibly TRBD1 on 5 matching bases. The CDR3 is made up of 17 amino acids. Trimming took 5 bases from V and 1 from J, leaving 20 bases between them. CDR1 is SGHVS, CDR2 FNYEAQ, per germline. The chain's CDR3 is CASSPELGQGVNYGYTF. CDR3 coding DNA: TGTGCCAGCAGCCCAGAACTCGGGCAAGGGGTTAACTATGGCTACACCTTC.